One and the same sample provided the 17 T cell receptor beta chains below, sequenced in a study of tissue T cells after allogeneic stem cell transplantation. The method was immunoSEQ multiplex PCR; TCRdb's version includes in-frame clones alone and lacks a portion of them. The sample has 5,000 to 7,000 clones, roughly four fifths seen once; the top ten hold roughly 6%. The sample in question was blood, obtained before transplantation. The source of these receptors is a man between 40 and 70 years old who later had graft-versus-host disease after an allogeneic stem cell transplant.

The chain couples TRBV20-1 to TRBJ2-1; no clear D gene. Deletions cut 0 bases from V and 8 bases from J, with 5 bases between. CDR3 length: 11 residues. Per the germline V gene, CDR1 is DFQATT and CDR2 is SNEGSKA (reference sequence). CDR3 coding DNA: TGCAGTGCTAGAGATCTATATGAGCAGTTCTTC. This translates into CSARDLYEQFF.

The J gene is TRBJ2-7, the V gene TRBV6-5; 9 bases match TRBD1. The germline V gene encodes CDR1 MNHEY and CDR2 SVGAGI. The CDR3 is 14 residues long. Germline trimming cut 4 bases from V and 6 bases from J; bases unmatched to any gene: 7. The CDR3 reads CASSSWDRATEQYF. CDR3 bases: TGTGCCAGCAGTTCCTGGGACAGGGCAACCGAGCAGTACTTC.

The V call is TRBV27, the J call TRBJ1-1; TRBD1 might be the D (5 bases). Trimming cost V 3 bases and J 7 bases, with 18 bases left between them. This CDR3 contains 15 residues. CDR1 and CDR2 from the germline V gene are MNHEY and SMNVEV (reference sequence). CDR3 nucleotides: TGTGCCAGCAGTTTCGACAGCCCAATCATGGGTGAAGCTTTCTTT. Its translation: CASSFDSPIMGEAFF.

In this sample, this clone turned up once. The chain uses TRBV4-1 and TRBJ1-5; a weak D match, TRBD1 (5 bases). V shed 1 base and J shed 7 bases, with 14 bases lying between them. This CDR3 has 15 amino acids. Germline V gives CDR1 MGHRA, CDR2 YSYEKL. The CDR3: CASSQGNWAGQPQHF. The CDR3 DNA reads as TGCGCCAGCAGCCAAGGGAATTGGGCAGGGCAGCCCCAGCATTTT.

In DNA form, the CDR3 reads TGTGCCAGCAGCCGAAGGGGGCTTTACGACGAGCAGTACTTC. Encoded protein: CASSRRGLYDEQYF. The chain uses TRBV11-1 and TRBJ2-7, with 7 positions matching TRBD1. The length of the CDR3 is 14 residues. V dropped 5 bases and J dropped 5; count of bases not matched to a gene: 9. Germline-derived CDR1 and CDR2 are SGHAT and FQDESV (reference sequence).

The chain carries TRBV19 and TRBJ2-2, with D perhaps given as TRBD1 or TRBD2 (5 bases each). Trimming pared 5 bases from V and 0 bases from J, leaving 7 bases between. Germline V gene lookup returns CDR1 LNHDA and CDR2 SQIVND (reference sequence). This CDR3 is 14 amino acids long. This CDR3 reads CASSPGPNTGELFF. Here the CDR3 DNA reads TGTGCCAGTAGTCCGGGACCGAACACCGGGGAGCTGTTTTTT.

This chain links TRBV24-1 with TRBJ2-1; 9 nucleotides match TRBD2. Germline V gives CDR1 KGHDR, CDR2 SFDVKD. CDR3 length: 20 residues. Losses at the gene ends were 4 bases for V and 6 bases for J; bases not matched to a gene: 21. In DNA form, the CDR3 reads TGTGCCACCAGTGACCCCCTCCGAGGCGGGAGGGCTGGAGAAGGCAATGAGCAGTTCTTC. Residues: CATSDPLRGGRAGEGNEQFF.

The rearrangement links TRBV7-9 to TRBJ2-7; tentatively, D is TRBD1 or TRBD2 (5 bases each). This CDR3 comprises 15 residues. CDR1 SEHNR and CDR2 FQNEAQ come from the germline V gene (reference sequence). V lost 4 bases, J lost 3 bases, and 16 bases lay in between. As DNA, the CDR3 is TGTGCCAGCAGCTCCCCCGAGGGGAGAGTCTACGAGCAGTACTTC. Encoded protein: CASSSPEGRVYEQYF.

This clone was detected only once. The chain is built from TRBV5-1 and TRBJ2-3; D unresolved. Germline CDR1 SGHRS, CDR2 YFSETQ. This CDR3 is built from 14 residues. Trimming shortened V by 6 bases and J by 2 bases, and 13 bases separated the two germline ends. The chain's CDR3 is CASTPVGFTDTQYF. CDR3 nucleotides: TGCGCCAGCACCCCGGTAGGATTCACAGATACGCAGTATTTT.

The rearrangement uses TRBV20-1 and TRBJ1-1; D ambiguous. V shed 3 bases and J shed 4 bases, with 12 bases lying between them. This CDR3 has 13 residues. CDR1 and CDR2 from the germline V gene are DFQATT and SNEGSKA (reference sequence). The CDR3: CSASGGSGTEAFF. CDR3 in DNA: TGCAGTGCTAGTGGAGGGTCGGGCACTGAAGCTTTCTTT.

This clone has a handful of counts. The chain joins TRBV28 to TRBJ1-1; 7 bases align to TRBD1. Trimming took 2 bases from V and 1 from J; bases not matched to a gene: 4. CDR1 and CDR2 from the germline V gene are MDHEN and SYDVKM. The CDR3 sequence is 15 residues long. CDR3 amino acids: CASSLPDRENTEAFF. In nucleotides, the CDR3 is TGTGCCAGCAGTTTACCCGACAGGGAGAACACTGAAGCTTTCTTT. Together with reference TRBV28 and TRBJ1-1, the CDR3 gives the full variable domain: DVKVTQSSRYLVKRTGEKVFLECVQDMDHENMFWYRQDPGLGLRLIYFSYDVKMKEKGDIPEGYSVSREKKERFSLILESASTNQTSMYLCASSLPDRENTEAFFGQGTRLTVV.

DNA of the CDR3: TGTGCCAGCAGATGGGGACAGGGGCACTACGAGCAGTACTTC. Its protein product is CASRWGQGHYEQYF. This chain uses TRBV27 with TRBJ2-7; TRBD1 matches at 10 bases. V shed 6 bases and J 3 bases; nucleotides not matched to a gene: 5. Germline loops: CDR1 MNHEY, CDR2 SMNVEV (reference sequence). The CDR3 sequence is 14 residues long.

The rearrangement joins TRBV29-1 to TRBJ1-5; D unresolved. CDR1 is SQVTM, CDR2 ANQGSEA, per germline. The CDR3 contains 12 residues. Trimming cost V 4 bases and J 5 bases, with 9 bases left between them. CDR3: CSVGARDQPQHF. CDR3 bases: TGCAGCGTTGGGGCACGAGATCAGCCCCAGCATTTT.

Here the CDR3 reads CAWSEWGSGNQPQHF. DNA for the CDR3: TGTGCCTGGAGTGAATGGGGGTCGGGCAATCAGCCCCAGCATTTT. V usage is TRBV30 and J usage is TRBJ1-5, with a weak D call TRBD1 (5 bases). Trimming pared 1 base from V and 2 bases from J, leaving 12 bases between. This CDR3 is 15 amino acids long. CDR1 GTSNPN and CDR2 SVGIG come from the germline V gene (reference sequence).

A few counts support this clone. This chain joins TRBV27 and TRBJ1-4; D remains unclear. Per germline, CDR1 MNHEY and CDR2 SMNVEV (reference sequence). The germline V and J ends were trimmed by 6 bases and 7 bases, with 12 bases remaining between them. The CDR3 loop spans 13 amino acids. The CDR3 is CASSQEGGEKLFF. The CDR3 bases are TGTGCCAGCAGCCAAGAGGGAGGTGAAAAACTGTTTTTT.

This clone has only a few counts. This chain uses TRBV27 with TRBJ2-1; D is unclear. Germline loops: CDR1 MNHEY, CDR2 SMNVEV (reference sequence). The CDR3 runs to 15 residues. Trimming removed 3 bases from V and 3 bases from J, with 12 bases in between. Here the CDR3 reads CASSFKAPVYNEQFF. The DNA of the CDR3 is TGTGCCAGCAGTTTTAAAGCACCCGTCTACAATGAGCAGTTCTTC.

This rearrangement joins TRBV18 to TRBJ1-3; the D gene is possibly TRBD1 (6 bases). Germline loops: CDR1 KGHSH, CDR2 LQKENI. The CDR3 sequence is 17 residues long. V lost 3 bases and J 0 bases, leaving 15 bases between the germline ends. The CDR3 nucleotides are TGTGCCAGCTCACCTCAAGGGGGAACCTCCTCTGGAAACACCATATATTTT. This codes for CASSPQGGTSSGNTIYF.